This T cell receptor (beta chain) appears in the sequencing data of a study of blood T cell repertoires in COVID-19. On the study more broadly: PBMCs, B-cell-depleted T cells, or T cells provided the cDNA or gDNA that made up the material.

The CDR3 consists of 14 residues. V lost 6 bases and J 4 bases, leaving 12 bases between the germline ends. The germline V gene has CDR1 MNHEY and CDR2 SMNVEV (reference sequence). Using immunoSEQ multiplex PCR, the repertoire was profiled, and TCRdb retains in-frame clones only, with some absent. The sample holds fewer than 600,000 clones, roughly nine tenths seen once. This clone showed up just a few times. Patients of the Seattle cohort, enrolled during active infection, were followed longitudinally. The clonotype was recovered from a young man with COVID-19, enrolled during active disease. The sample comprised peripheral blood. The chain combines TRBV27 with TRBJ2-2; tentative D call: TRBD2 (6 bases). CDR3 nucleotides: TGTGCCAGCAGGGGGGGAGCCCTCACCGGGGAGCTGTTTTTT. Encoded protein: CASRGGALTGELFF.